Included here is one T cell receptor beta chain sequence, with context. These data belong to a study of cytomegalovirus exposure and HLA in healthy donors. Across the study: Earlier findings included some 100 million unique TCR beta sequences obtained from 150 million to 200 million T cells.

The PCR employed 60 Vbeta primers together with 13 Jbeta primers. Measured with immunoSEQ multiplex PCR; TCRdb has only the in-frame clones, and not every one. In the table there are about 150,000 clones, 85% to 90% of which are singletons. V lost 5 bases to trimming and J lost 5 bases; unmatched junction nucleotides: 4. The CDR3 consists of 15 residues. Germline assignment: CDR1 SGHTA and CDR2 FQGTGA. The TCR was taken from a woman aged 30 to 39 in good health and CMV-seronegative. Sequencing input: PBMCs. This sequence joins TRBV7-3 and TRBJ2-1, with TRBD2 matching over 12 bases. The CDR3 DNA is TGTGCCAGCAGCCCACTAGCGGGGGGTCACAATGAGCAGTTCTTC. This sequence encodes CASSPLAGGHNEQFF.